The 28 T cell receptor beta chains in this list originate from one sample, sequenced in a study of blood T cell repertoires in COVID-19. Profiling relied on immunoSEQ multiplex PCR, and the TCRdb table lists in-frame clones only, not all of them. The table includes some 50,000 clones, 87% detected once. Sequenced: peripheral blood. Every receptor here comes from a human donor in a cohort sampled during active COVID-19.

V is TRBV7-3 and J is TRBJ2-3; perhaps TRBD2 as D (6 bases). This CDR3 has 16 amino acids. V gave up 2 bases and J gave up 3 bases, with 15 bases separating them. The V gene's germline CDR1 is SGHTA and CDR2 FQGTGA. In DNA, the CDR3 is TGTGCCAGCAGCTTAGTTGGTGGGGGGTCGACAGATACGCAGTATTTT. The encoded protein is CASSLVGGGSTDTQYF.

The genes are TRBV7-9 and TRBJ1-5; no clear D. V shed 1 base and J shed 4 bases, with 8 bases lying between them. CDR1 and CDR2 from the germline V gene are SEHNR and FQNEAQ (reference sequence). This CDR3 region has 14 residues. The DNA for the CDR3 is TGTGCCAGCAGCTTAGATAGATTTAATCAGCCCCAGCATTTT. It yields the protein CASSLDRFNQPQHF.

V is TRBV4-1 and J is TRBJ1-4; D possibly corresponds to TRBD1 (5 bases). Per germline, CDR1 MGHRA and CDR2 YSYEKL. The CDR3 has 14 amino acids. Trimming removed 6 bases from V and 3 bases from J, with 11 bases in between. The CDR3 is CASRAGPSNEKLFF. CDR3 nucleotides: TGCGCCAGCAGAGCGGGACCGTCTAATGAAAAACTGTTTTTT.

Concerning this clone: A junction end diverges from the germline sequence, so it may reflect a read error. V is TRBV5-6 and J is TRBJ1-1; weak D call: TRBD1 (6 bases). The CDR3 is 13 residues long. In germline, CDR1 is SGHDT, CDR2 YYEEEE. The CDR3 region has the DNA TGCGCCCGCCGCGGGGGGCGGGGGGGCGAAGCTTTCTTT. As protein: CARRGGRGGEAFF.

This chain joins TRBV19 and TRBJ1-4, with D possibly matching TRBD1 (5 bases). CDR3 length: 16 residues. Germline lookup yields CDR1 LNHDA and CDR2 SQIVND (reference sequence). V dropped 6 bases and J dropped 0 bases, with 14 bases sitting between them. The CDR3 loop reads CASSAGTYSTNEKLFF. The CDR3 bases are TGTGCCAGTAGCGCCGGGACTTACTCAACTAATGAAAAACTGTTTTTT.

The chain combines TRBV15 with TRBJ1-2, with 7 bases fitting TRBD1. Germline V lookup: CDR1 LNHNV, CDR2 YYDKDF (reference sequence). J gave up 3 bases and V 5 bases, and 6 bases lay outside the gene matches. This CDR3 has 14 amino acids. CDR3 nucleotides: TGTGCCACCAGCCGAGGACAGGAGCACTATGGCTACACCTTC. Translation gives CATSRGQEHYGYTF.

This clone showed up just a few times. This chain links TRBV4-1 with TRBJ1-2, with TRBD1 identical over 7 bases. This CDR3 region has 13 residues. CDR1 and CDR2 from the germline V gene are MGHRA and YSYEKL. The J segment lost 4 bases and the V segment lost 5 bases, leaving 4 bases of the junction unmatched. As DNA, the CDR3 is TGCGCCAGCAGCTTGGACAGGACCTATGGCTACACCTTC. As protein: CASSLDRTYGYTF.

This clone has a handful of counts. The CDR3 protein is CATSDFGQGKNNEQFF. In nucleotides, the CDR3 is TGTGCCACCAGTGATTTTGGACAGGGGAAGAACAATGAGCAGTTCTTC. V gene TRBV24-1 combines with J gene TRBJ2-1; 9 bases match TRBD1. The CDR3 runs 16 residues. Germline CDR1 and CDR2: KGHDR and SFDVKD. The V gene end was trimmed by 1 base and the J gene end by 5 bases; junction bases not matched to a gene: 5.

This rearrangement joins TRBV11-2 to TRBJ2-1, with a tentative D call TRBD2 (5 bases). Germline V gene data show CDR1 as SGHAT and CDR2 as FQNNGV. The CDR3 loop spans 15 amino acids. The V and J ends lost 3 bases and 4 bases respectively, with 13 bases between them. CDR3 region: CASSLEAVPYNEQFF. The CDR3 DNA follows: TGTGCCAGCAGCTTGGAGGCGGTACCGTACAATGAGCAGTTCTTC.

The chain couples TRBV21-1 to TRBJ2-7; no DNA check was done on the table's D call, TRBD1. TRBV21-1 is termed a pseudogene. This CDR3 comprises 16 residues. DNA for the CDR3: TGTGCCAGCAGCAAAGGAACGACAGGGGGGGCCTACGAGCAGTACTTC. Amino acids: CASSKGTTGGAYEQYF.

This sequence joins TRBV3-1 (or the pseudogene TRBV3-2) and TRBJ2-5, with unresolved D. The CDR3 runs 13 residues. V was pared by 1 base and J by 2 bases, with 5 bases between. Germline assignment: CDR1 LGHDT and CDR2 YNNKEL (reference sequence). The CDR3 nucleotides are TGTGCCAGCAGCCAAGCCCTACAAGAGACCCAGTACTTC. It yields the protein CASSQALQETQYF.

The V call is TRBV9, the J call TRBJ2-2, with 15 bases that match TRBD2. Germline V gives CDR1 SGDLS, CDR2 YYNGEE. The CDR3 sequence is 18 residues long. V was pared by 4 bases and J by 1 base, with 5 bases of the junction left unmatched. DNA for the CDR3: TGTGCCAGCAGCCCCAGGACTAGCGGGGGGGTGAACACCGGGGAGCTGTTTTTT. Translated: CASSPRTSGGVNTGELFF.

The rearrangement joins TRBV19 to TRBJ2-6, with 8 positions matching TRBD1. The V and J ends lost 5 bases and 0 bases, in that order; junction bases with no gene match: 6. The CDR3 has 17 amino acids. Germline CDR1 reads LNHDA; CDR2 reads SQIVND (reference sequence). CDR3 amino acids: CASSLTGDSSGANVLTF. In nucleotides, the CDR3 is TGTGCCAGTAGTCTGACAGGGGACAGCTCTGGGGCCAACGTCCTGACTTTC.

V usage is TRBV7-8 and J usage is TRBJ2-7; D might be TRBD1 or TRBD2, each matching 6 bases. Trimming removed 5 bases from V and 3 bases from J, with 11 bases in between. Germline loops: CDR1 SGHVS, CDR2 FQNEAQ. The CDR3 loop spans 13 amino acids. CDR3 protein: CASSRGLGYEQYF. CDR3 bases: TGTGCCAGCAGCCGGGGGCTGGGCTACGAGCAGTACTTC. The whole variable domain, remainder taken from reference TRBV7-8 and TRBJ2-7, is GAGVSQSPRYKVAKRGQDVALRCDPISGHVSLFWYQQALGQGPEFLTYFQNEAQLDKSGLPSDRFFAERPEGSVSTLKIQRTQQEDSAVYLCASSRGLGYEQYFGPGTRLTVT.

The chain recombines TRBV6-2 or TRBV6-3 with TRBJ2-7; D is ambiguous. With 4 bases removed from V and 7 bases from J, the gap between germline ends came to 8 bases. There are 11 residues in the CDR3. The germline gives CDR1 MNHEY, CDR2 SVGEGT. As DNA, the CDR3 is TGTGCCAGCAGTTCCGTGAGTGAGCAGTACTTC. Its translation is CASSSVSEQYF.

The rearrangement links TRBV9 to TRBJ1-5, with 8 nucleotides matching TRBD1. The germline V gene has CDR1 SGDLS and CDR2 YYNGEE. The CDR3 sequence is 12 residues long. The V segment lost 10 bases and the J segment 7 bases; nucleotides outside the gene matches: 7. CDR3 region: CAWQGAGQPQHF. DNA of the CDR3: TGTGCCTGGCAGGGGGCTGGACAGCCCCAGCATTTT. Variable domain in full (rest from reference TRBV9 and TRBJ1-5): DSGVTQTPKHLITATGQRVTLRCSPRSGDLSVYWYQQSLDQGLQFLIQYYNGEERAKGNILERFSAQQFPDLHSELNLSSLELGDSALYFCAWQGAGQPQHFGDGTRLSIL.

The chain uses TRBV11-2 and TRBJ1-5, with unresolved D. V was shortened by 5 bases and J by 0 bases, with 11 bases between the two germline ends. The length of the CDR3 is 15 residues. Looked up from germline, CDR1 is SGHAT and CDR2 is FQNNGV. CDR3 DNA sequence: TGTGCCAGCAGCCGAGGCGACTCTAGCAATCAGCCCCAGCATTTT. It translates to CASSRGDSSNQPQHF.

The rearrangement joins TRBV27 to TRBJ2-7; possible D gene TRBD2, 7 bases. The V gene lost 10 bases and the J gene lost 2 bases, with 18 bases spanning the gap. Per germline, CDR1 MNHEY and CDR2 SMNVEV (reference sequence). The CDR3 is 14 residues long. CDR3 sequence (DNA): TGTGCCACAAGGAGGGGGGGTGCCCCCTACGAGCAGTACTTC. It specifies CATRRGGAPYEQYF.

This clone was counted once. The rearrangement joins TRBV2 to TRBJ1-5, with TRBD1 identical over 7 bases. The CDR3 extends over 15 amino acids. The germline CDR1 and CDR2 sequences are SNHLY and FYNNEI. After removal of 6 bases from V and 4 bases from J, the junction contained 9 bases not matched to a gene. The CDR3 nucleotides read TGTGCCAGCAGCGGGGACAGCCTTTCAAATCAGCCCCAGCATTTT. It specifies CASSGDSLSNQPQHF.

V gene TRBV28 combines with J gene TRBJ1-2, with D hard to call. CDR3 length equals 12 residues. The ends were cut back, 4 bases at V and 4 bases at J, with 7 bases in the middle. Germline V gene sequence: CDR1 MDHEN, CDR2 SYDVKM. The CDR3 reads CASSSQSYGYTF. CDR3 sequence (DNA): TGTGCCAGCAGTTCACAATCCTATGGCTACACCTTC.

The chain links TRBV6-4 to TRBJ2-5; 9 bases line up with TRBD1. CDR1 is MRHNA, CDR2 SNTAGT, per germline. The CDR3 has 14 amino acids. Trimming at V came to 5 bases and at J to 4 bases, leaving 5 bases not matched to a gene. The CDR3 nucleotides read TGTGCCAGCAGTCCGACAGGGGGGGCAGAGACCCAGTACTTC. Translation gives CASSPTGGAETQYF.

The chain couples TRBV28 to TRBJ2-3, with 11 bases fitting TRBD2. After removal of 5 bases from V and 1 base from J, the junction contained 8 bases not matched to a gene. The germline V gene encodes CDR1 MDHEN and CDR2 SYDVKM. This CDR3 has 17 amino acids. CDR3 amino acids: CASSTTGSGRGTDTQYF. The CDR3 nucleotides are TGTGCCAGCAGTACCACGGGTAGCGGGAGGGGCACAGATACGCAGTATTTT.

The chain employs TRBV9 and TRBJ2-3; 10 bases fit TRBD2. Looked up from germline, CDR1 is SGDLS and CDR2 is YYNGEE. The CDR3 is 17 residues long. The trim removed 2 bases at V and 0 bases at J, leaving 6 bases unmatched. The CDR3 here is CASSVSGGSPSTDTQYF. CDR3 nucleotides: TGTGCCAGCAGCGTTAGCGGGGGGTCCCCTAGCACAGATACGCAGTATTTT. The complete variable domain, with remaining parts taken from reference TRBV9 and TRBJ2-3, reads DSGVTQTPKHLITATGQRVTLRCSPRSGDLSVYWYQQSLDQGLQFLIQYYNGEERAKGNILERFSAQQFPDLHSELNLSSLELGDSALYFCASSVSGGSPSTDTQYFGPGTRLTVL.

V usage is TRBV10-3 and J usage is TRBJ1-1; 7 bases line up with TRBD1. Trimming cost V 6 bases and J 0 bases; bases outside gene matches: 4. From germline, CDR1 is ENHRY and CDR2 SYGVKD. The CDR3 loop spans 14 amino acids. Here the CDR3 DNA reads TGTGCCATCAGCCGGGACAGCATGAACACTGAAGCTTTCTTT. It specifies CAISRDSMNTEAFF.

The V call is TRBV28, the J call TRBJ1-2; D possibly corresponds to TRBD1 (5 bases). V lost 4 bases to trimming and J lost 6 bases, with 21 bases between them. The CDR3 is 16 residues long. Germline CDR1 and CDR2: MDHEN and SYDVKM. Here the CDR3 reads CASSSTDAPGANGYTF. The DNA of the CDR3 is TGTGCCAGCAGTTCCACCGATGCCCCTGGGGCGAATGGCTACACCTTC.

A single count supports this clone. This chain connects TRBV12-5 to TRBJ1-1; no reliable D call. The V and J ends lost 7 bases and 3 bases respectively, with 9 bases between them. CDR1 and CDR2 (germline): LGHNT, FRNRAP. This CDR3 is 12 amino acids long. CDR3 DNA sequence: TGTGCTAGTGCCTTGGAGGACACTGAAGCTTTCTTT. Protein sequence: CASALEDTEAFF.

This chain links TRBV7-6 with TRBJ2-1; 8 bases align to TRBD2. Germline trimming cut 2 bases from V and 3 bases from J; bases unmatched to any gene: 6. CDR3 length equals 16 residues. In germline, CDR1 is SGHVS, CDR2 FNYEAQ. The CDR3, as DNA: TGTGCCAGCAGCTTATGGGCAGCGGGAGACTACAATGAGCAGTTCTTC. Protein: CASSLWAAGDYNEQFF.

CDR3 region: CASSVDGSSYNEQFF. The DNA of the CDR3 is TGTGCCAGCAGTGTCGACGGGAGCTCCTACAATGAGCAGTTCTTC. J is TRBJ2-1 and V is TRBV6-4; perhaps TRBD2 as D (6 bases). The germline CDR1 and CDR2 sequences are MRHNA and SNTAGT. This CDR3 is built from 15 residues. V lost 4 bases, J lost 0 bases, and 10 bases lay in between.